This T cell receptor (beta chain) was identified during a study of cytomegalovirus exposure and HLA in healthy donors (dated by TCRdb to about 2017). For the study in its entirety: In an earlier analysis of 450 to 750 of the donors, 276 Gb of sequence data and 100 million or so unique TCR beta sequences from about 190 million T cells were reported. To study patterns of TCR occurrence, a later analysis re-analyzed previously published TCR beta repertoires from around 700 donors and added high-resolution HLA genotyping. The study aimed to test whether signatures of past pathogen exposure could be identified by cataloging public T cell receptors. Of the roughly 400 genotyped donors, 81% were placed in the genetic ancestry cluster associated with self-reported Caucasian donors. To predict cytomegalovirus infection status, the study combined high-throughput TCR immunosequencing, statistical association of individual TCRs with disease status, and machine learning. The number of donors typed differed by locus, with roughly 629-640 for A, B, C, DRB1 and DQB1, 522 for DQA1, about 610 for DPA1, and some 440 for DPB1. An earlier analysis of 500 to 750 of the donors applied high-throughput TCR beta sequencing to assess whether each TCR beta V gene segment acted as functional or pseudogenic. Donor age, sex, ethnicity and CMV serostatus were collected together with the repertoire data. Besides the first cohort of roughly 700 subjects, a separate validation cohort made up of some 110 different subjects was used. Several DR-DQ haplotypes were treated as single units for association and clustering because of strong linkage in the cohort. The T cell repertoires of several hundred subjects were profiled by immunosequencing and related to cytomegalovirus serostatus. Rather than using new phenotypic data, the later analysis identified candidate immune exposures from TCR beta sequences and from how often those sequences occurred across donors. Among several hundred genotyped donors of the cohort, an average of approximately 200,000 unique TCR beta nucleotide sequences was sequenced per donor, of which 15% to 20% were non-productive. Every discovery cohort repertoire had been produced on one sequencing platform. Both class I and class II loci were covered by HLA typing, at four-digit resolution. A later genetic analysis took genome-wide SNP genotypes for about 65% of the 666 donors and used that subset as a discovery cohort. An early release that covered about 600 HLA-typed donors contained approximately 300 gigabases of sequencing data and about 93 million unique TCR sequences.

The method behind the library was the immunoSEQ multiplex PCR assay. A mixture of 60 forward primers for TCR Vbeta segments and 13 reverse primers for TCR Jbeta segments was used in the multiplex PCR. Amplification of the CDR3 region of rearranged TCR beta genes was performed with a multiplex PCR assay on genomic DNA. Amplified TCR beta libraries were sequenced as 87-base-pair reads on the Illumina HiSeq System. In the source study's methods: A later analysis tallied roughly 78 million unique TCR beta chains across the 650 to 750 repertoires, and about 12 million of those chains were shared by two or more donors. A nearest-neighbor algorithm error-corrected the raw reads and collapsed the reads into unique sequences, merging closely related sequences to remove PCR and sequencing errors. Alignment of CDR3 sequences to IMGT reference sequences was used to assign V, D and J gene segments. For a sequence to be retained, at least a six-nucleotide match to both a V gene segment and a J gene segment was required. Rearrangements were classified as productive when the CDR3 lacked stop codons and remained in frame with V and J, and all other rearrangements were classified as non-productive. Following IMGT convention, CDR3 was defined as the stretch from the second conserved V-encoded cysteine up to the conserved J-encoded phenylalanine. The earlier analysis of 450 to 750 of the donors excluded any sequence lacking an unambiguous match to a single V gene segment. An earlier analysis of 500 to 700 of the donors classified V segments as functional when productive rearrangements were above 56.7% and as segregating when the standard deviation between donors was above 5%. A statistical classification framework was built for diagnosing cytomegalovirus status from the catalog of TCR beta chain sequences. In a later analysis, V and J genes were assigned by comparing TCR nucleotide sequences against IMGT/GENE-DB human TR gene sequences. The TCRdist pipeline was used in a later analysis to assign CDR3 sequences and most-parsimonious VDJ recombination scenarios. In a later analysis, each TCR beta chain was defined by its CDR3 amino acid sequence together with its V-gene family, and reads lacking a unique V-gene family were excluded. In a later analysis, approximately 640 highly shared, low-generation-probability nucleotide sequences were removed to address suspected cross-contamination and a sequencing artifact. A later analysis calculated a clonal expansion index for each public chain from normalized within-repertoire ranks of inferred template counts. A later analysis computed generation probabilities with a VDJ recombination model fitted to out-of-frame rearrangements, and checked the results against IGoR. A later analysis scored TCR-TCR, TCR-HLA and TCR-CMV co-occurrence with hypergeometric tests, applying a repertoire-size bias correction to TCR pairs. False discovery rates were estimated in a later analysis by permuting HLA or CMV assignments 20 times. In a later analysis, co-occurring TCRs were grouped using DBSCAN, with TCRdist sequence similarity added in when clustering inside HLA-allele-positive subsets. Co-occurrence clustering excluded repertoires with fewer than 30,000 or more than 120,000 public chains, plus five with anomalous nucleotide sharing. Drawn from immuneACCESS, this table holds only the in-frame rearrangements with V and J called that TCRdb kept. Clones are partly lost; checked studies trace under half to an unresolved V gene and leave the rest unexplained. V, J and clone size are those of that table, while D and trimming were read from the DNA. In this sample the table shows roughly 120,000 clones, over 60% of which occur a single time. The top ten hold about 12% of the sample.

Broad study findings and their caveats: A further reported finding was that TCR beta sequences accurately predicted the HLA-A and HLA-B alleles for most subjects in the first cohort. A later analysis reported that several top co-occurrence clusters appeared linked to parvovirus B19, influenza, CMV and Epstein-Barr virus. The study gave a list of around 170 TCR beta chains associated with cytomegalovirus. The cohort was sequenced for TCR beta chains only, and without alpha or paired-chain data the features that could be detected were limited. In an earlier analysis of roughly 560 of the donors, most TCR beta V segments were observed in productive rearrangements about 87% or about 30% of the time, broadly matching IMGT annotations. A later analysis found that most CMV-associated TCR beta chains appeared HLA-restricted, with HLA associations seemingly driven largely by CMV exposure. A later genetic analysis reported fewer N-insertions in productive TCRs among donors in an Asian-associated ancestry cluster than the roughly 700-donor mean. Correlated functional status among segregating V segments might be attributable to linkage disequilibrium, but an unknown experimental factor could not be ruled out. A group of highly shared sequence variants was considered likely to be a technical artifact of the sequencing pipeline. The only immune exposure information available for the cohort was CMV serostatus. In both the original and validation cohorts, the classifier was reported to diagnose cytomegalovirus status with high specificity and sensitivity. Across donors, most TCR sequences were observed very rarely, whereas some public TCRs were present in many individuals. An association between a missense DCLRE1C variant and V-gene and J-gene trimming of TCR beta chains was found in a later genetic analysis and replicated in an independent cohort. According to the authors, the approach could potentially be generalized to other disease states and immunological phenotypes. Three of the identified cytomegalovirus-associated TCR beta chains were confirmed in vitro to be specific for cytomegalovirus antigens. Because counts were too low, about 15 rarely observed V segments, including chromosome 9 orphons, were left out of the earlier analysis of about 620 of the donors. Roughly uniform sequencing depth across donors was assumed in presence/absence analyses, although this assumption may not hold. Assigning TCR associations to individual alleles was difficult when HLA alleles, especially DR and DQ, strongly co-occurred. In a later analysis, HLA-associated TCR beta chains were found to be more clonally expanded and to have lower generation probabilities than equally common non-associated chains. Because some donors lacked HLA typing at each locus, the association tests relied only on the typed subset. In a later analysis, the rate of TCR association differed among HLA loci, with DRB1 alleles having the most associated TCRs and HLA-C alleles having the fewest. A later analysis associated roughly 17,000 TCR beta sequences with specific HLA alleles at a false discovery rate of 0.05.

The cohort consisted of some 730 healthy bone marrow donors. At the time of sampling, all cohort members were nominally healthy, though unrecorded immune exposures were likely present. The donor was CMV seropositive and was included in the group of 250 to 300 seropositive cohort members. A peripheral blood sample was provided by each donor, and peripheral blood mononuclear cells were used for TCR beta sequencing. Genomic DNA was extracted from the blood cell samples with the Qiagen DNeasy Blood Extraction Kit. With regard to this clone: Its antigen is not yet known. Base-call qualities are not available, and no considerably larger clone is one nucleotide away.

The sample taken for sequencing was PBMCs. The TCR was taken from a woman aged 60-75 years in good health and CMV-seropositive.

The bases read TGTGCCAGCAGCACCGATGGGGTCAGGGGTGGGAATGAGCAGTTCTTC. It translates as CASSTDGVRGGNEQFF. Recombination connected TRBV7-2 to TRBJ2-1; the D gene is perhaps TRBD1, on 6 matching bases. The germline ends are 21 bases apart after V is trimmed by 5 bases and J by 7 bases. The CDR3 starts with the cysteine, ends with the phenylalanine, and has 16 residues. Only the CDR3 DNA is retained, 48 bases long and in frame from the first base. CDR1 SGHTA and CDR2 FQGNSA are derived from the germline V gene.